The clone carrying this TCR beta chain was recorded many times. The V gene lost 0 bases and the J gene lost 1 base, with 10 bases spanning the gap. Germline V gene lookup returns CDR1 LGHNA and CDR2 YSLEER. This CDR3 has 15 amino acids. Individual cDNA molecules received unique molecular identifiers. TCRdb fed the 5' RACE reads into MiXCR, producing one record per CDR3 protein. The data contain fewer than 25,000 distinct CDR3 sequences, roughly 4.3% of them singletons. This entry is derived from a study of early T cells in non-severe SARS-CoV-2 infection. Study background: Sequencing targeted bulk RNA from unsorted whole blood, leaving chains unpaired.

The sample consisted of whole blood. This clonotype originated in an adult who was a healthcare worker with PCR-confirmed SARS-CoV-2 infection or an uninfected control (not recorded which). The chain uses TRBV4-3 and TRBJ2-7; D remains unclear. Written as DNA, the CDR3 is TGCGCCAGCAGCCAAGATTTTGCGGAATCCTACGAGCAGTACTTC. Translation: CASSQDFAESYEQYF.